This TCR beta chain was sequenced during a study of technical replicates of blood from several donors. TCRdb's copy holds only in-frame clones and misses some; the assay was immunoSEQ multiplex PCR. The repertoire holds 65,000 to 90,000 clones, with under 95% as singletons. The CDR3 has 18 amino acids. Germline CDR1 and CDR2: MNHEY and SMNVEV (reference sequence). The V gene lost 2 bases and the J gene lost 7 bases, with 26 bases spanning the gap. The TCR originated in a human donor in good health. Sequenced sample: T cells isolated from PBMCs. V and J are TRBV27 and TRBJ1-2; D is possibly TRBD1 (6 bases). The CDR3 loop is CASSLLPGTHAGHGGYTF. For the CDR3, the DNA is TGTGCCAGCAGTTTACTGCCGGGGACACACGCCGGGCACGGTGGCTACACCTTC.